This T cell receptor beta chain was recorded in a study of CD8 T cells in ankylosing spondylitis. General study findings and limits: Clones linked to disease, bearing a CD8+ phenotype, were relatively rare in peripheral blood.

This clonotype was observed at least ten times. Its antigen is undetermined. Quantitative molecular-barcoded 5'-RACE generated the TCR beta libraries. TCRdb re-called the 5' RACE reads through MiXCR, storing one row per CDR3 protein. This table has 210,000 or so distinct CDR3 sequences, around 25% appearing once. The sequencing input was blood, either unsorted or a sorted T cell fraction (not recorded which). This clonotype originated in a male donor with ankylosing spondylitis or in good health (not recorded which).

The CDR3 DNA sequence: TGTGCCAGCAGTGAAAGGTCGACAGGGACTCCCCGTTCACCCCTCCACTTT. As protein: CASSERSTGTPRSPLHF. J is TRBJ1-6 and V is TRBV6-1; 7 positions match TRBD1. Germline V lookup: CDR1 MNHNS, CDR2 SASEGT. The CDR3 runs to 17 residues. The V gene end was trimmed by 2 bases and the J gene end by 9 bases; junction bases not matched to a gene: 13.